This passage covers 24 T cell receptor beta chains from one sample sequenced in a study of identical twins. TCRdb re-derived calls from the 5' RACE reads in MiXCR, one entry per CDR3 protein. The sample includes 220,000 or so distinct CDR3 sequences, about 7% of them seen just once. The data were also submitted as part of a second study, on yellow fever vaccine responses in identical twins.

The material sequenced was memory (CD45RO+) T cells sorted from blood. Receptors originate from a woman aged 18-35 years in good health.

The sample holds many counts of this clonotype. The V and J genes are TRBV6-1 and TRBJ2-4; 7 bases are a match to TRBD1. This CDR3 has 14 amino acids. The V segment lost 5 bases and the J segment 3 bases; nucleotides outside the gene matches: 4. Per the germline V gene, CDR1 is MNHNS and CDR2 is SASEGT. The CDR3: CASSRQGVKNIQYF. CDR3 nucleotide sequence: TGTGCCAGCAGTCGACAGGGTGTCAAAAACATTCAGTACTTC.

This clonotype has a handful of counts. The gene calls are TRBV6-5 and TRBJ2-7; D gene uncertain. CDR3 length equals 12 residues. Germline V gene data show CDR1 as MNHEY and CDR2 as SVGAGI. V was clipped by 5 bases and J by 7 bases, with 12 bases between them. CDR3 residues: CASSTTGGEQYV. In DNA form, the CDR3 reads TGTGCCAGCAGTACCACGGGCGGAGAGCAGTACGTC.

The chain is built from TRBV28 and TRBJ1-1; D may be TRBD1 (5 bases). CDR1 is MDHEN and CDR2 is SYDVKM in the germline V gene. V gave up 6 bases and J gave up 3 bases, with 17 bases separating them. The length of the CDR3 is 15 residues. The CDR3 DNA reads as TGTGCCAGCAGACCACAATTGACAGTGTACACTGAAGCTTTCTTT. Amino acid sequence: CASRPQLTVYTEAFF.

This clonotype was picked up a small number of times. The DNA of the CDR3 is TGCAGTGCCCCGTTGACTAGCGGGAGATCGGATACGCAGTATTTT. Amino acid sequence: CSAPLTSGRSDTQYF. The chain is built from TRBV20-1 and TRBJ2-3; 12 bases map to TRBD2. Germline CDR1 and CDR2: DFQATT and SNEGSKA (reference sequence). The CDR3 has 15 residues. After removal of 6 bases from V and 6 bases from J, the junction contained 10 bases not matched to a gene.

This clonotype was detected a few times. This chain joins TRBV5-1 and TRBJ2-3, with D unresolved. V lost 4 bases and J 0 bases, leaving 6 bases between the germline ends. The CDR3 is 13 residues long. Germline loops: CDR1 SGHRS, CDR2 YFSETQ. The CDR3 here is CASSATSTDTQYF. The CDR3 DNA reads TGCGCCAGCAGCGCGACTAGCACAGATACGCAGTATTTT.

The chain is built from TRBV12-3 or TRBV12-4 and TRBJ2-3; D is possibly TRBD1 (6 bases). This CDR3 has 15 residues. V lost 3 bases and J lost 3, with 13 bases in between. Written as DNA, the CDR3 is TGTGCCAGCAGTTTTAGGCAGGGGAGAACAGATACGCAGTATTTT. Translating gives CASSFRQGRTDTQYF.

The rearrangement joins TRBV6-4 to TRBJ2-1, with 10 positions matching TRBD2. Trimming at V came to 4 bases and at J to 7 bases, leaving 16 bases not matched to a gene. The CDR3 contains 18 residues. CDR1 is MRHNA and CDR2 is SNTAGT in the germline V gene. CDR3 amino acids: CASSAQPSLAGVGNEQFF. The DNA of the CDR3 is TGTGCCAGCAGTGCCCAACCCAGCCTAGCGGGAGTTGGTAATGAGCAGTTCTTC.

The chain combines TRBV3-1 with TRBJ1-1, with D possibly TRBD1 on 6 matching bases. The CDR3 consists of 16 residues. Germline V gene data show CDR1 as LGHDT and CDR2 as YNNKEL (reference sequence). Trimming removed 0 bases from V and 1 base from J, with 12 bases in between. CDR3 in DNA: TGTGCCAGCAGCCAAGATAGAGGGGGAACGAACACTGAAGCTTTCTTT. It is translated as CASSQDRGGTNTEAFF.

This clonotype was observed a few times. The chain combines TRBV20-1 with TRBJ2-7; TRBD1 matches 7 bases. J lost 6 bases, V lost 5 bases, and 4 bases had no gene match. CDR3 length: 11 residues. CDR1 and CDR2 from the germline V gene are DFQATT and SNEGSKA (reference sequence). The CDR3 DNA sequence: TGCAGTGCTGCAGGGGGTGGCGAGCAGTACGTC. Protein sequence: CSAAGGGEQYV.

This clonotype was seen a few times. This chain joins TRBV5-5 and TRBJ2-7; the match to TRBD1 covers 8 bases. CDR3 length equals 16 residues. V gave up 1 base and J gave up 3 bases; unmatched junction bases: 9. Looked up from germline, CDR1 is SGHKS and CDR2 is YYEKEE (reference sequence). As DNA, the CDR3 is TGTGCCAGCAGCTTGAACCGGGCAGGGGGCTACTACGAGCAGTACTTC. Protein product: CASSLNRAGGYYEQYF.

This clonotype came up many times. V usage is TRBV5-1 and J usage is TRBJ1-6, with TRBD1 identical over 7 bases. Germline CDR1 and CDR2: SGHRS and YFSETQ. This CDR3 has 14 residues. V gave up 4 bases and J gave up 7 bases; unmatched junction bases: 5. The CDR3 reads CASSEGGANSPLHF. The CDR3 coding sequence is TGCGCCAGCAGCGAAGGGGGCGCGAATTCACCCCTCCACTTT.

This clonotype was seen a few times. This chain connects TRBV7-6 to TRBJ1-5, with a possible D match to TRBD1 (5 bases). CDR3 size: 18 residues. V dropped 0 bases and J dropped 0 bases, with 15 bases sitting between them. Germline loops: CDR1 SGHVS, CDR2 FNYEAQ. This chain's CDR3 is CASSLAAGEGYSNQPQHF. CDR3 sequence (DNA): TGTGCCAGCAGCTTAGCGGCTGGGGAGGGGTATAGCAATCAGCCCCAGCATTTT.

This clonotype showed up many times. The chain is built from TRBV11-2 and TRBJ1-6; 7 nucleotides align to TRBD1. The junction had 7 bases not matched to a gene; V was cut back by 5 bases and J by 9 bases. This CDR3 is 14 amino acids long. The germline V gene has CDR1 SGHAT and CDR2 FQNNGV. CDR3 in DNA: TGTGCCAGCAGCCTAACAGGGGAGGTTTCACCCCTCCACTTT. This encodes CASSLTGEVSPLHF.

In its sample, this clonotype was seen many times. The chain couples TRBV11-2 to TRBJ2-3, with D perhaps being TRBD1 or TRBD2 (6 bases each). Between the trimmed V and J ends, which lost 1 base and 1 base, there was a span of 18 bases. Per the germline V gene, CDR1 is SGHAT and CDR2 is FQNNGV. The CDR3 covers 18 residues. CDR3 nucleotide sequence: TGTGCCAGCAGCTTAGGTAGTGGTTCGGGGGCCCGCACAGATACGCAGTATTTT. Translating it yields CASSLGSGSGARTDTQYF.

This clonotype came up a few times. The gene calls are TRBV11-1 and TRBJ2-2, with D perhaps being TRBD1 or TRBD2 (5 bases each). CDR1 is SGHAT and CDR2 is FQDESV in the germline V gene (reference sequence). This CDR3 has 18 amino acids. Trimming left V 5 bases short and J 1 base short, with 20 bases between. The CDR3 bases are TGTGCCAGCAGCCCGAACCTTTCCCGGGACCTGAACACCGGGGAGCTGTTTTTT. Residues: CASSPNLSRDLNTGELFF.

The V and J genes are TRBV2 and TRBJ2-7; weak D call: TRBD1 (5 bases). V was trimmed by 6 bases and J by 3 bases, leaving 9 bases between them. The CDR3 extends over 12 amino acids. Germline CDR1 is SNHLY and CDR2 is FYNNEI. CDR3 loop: CASRGDSYEQYF. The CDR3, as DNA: TGTGCCAGCAGGGGCGACAGCTACGAGCAGTACTTC.

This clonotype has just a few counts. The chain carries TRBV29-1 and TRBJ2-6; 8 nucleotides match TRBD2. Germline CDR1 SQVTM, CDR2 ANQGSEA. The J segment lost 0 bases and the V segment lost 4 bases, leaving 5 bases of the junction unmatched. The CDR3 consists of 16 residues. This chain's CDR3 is CSVAGSGGSGANVLTF. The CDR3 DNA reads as TGCAGCGTTGCGGGAAGCGGGGGCTCTGGGGCCAACGTCCTGACTTTC.

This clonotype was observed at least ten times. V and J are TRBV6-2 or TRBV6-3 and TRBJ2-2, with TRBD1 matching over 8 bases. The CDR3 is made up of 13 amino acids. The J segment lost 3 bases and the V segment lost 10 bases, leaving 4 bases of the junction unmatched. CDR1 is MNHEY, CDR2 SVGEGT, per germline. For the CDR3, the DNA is TGTGCCACCGGACAGGGCGACACCGGGGAGCTGTTTTTT. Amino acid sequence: CATGQGDTGELFF.

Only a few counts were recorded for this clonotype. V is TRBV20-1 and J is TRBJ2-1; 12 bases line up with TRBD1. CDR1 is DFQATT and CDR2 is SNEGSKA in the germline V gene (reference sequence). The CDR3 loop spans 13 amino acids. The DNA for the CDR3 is TGCAGCCTCGGGACAGGGGGCAAGAATGAGCAGTTCTTC. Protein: CSLGTGGKNEQFF.

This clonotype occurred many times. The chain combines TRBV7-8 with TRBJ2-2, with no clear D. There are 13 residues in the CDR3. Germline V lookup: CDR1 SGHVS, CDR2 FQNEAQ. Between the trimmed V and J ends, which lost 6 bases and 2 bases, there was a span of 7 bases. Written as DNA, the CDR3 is TGTGCCAGCAGTCGAGTTAACACCGGGGAGCTGTTTTTT. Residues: CASSRVNTGELFF.

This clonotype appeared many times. The CDR3 DNA reads as TGTGCCAGCAGTTTACAGGGGCAGAACACTGAAGCTTTCTTT. Translated: CASSLQGQNTEAFF. This rearrangement joins TRBV12-3 or TRBV12-4 to TRBJ1-1, with D perhaps matching TRBD1 (6 bases). This CDR3 contains 14 residues. V gave up 2 bases and J gave up 1 base, with 8 bases separating them.

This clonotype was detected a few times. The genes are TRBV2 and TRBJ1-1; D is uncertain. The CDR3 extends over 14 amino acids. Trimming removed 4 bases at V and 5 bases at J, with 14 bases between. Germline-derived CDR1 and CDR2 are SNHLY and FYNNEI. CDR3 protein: CASSAGGLGTEAFF. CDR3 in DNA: TGTGCCAGCAGTGCAGGCGGGTTAGGGACTGAAGCTTTCTTT.

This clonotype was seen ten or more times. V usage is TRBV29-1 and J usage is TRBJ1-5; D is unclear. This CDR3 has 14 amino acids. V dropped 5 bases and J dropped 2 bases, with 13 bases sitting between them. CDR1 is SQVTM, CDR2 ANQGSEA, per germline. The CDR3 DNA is TGCAGCGTTCAGGTTGGTGGTGGCAATCAGCCCCAGCATTTT. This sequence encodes CSVQVGGGNQPQHF.

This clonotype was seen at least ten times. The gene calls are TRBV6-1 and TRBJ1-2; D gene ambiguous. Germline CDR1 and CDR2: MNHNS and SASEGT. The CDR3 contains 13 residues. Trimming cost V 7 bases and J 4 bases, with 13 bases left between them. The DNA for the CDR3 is TGTGCCAGCACAGATCGTAAAAGCTATGGCTACACCTTC. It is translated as CASTDRKSYGYTF.